One and the same sample provided the 24 T cell receptor beta chains below, sequenced in a study of cytomegalovirus exposure and HLA in healthy donors. Amplification used 60 Vbeta primers and 13 Jbeta primers. The table came from immunoSEQ multiplex PCR; TCRdb's copy has only in-frame clones and leaves some out. The sample lists 100,000 or so clones, approximately 80% seen once, with approximately 11% in the top ten. The sample taken for sequencing was PBMCs. These receptor sequences come from a middle-aged man in good health and CMV-seropositive.

The chain joins TRBV7-2 to TRBJ2-3, with D possibly matching TRBD1 (6 bases). The CDR3 loop spans 16 amino acids. Trimming cost V 4 bases and J 4 bases, with 18 bases left between them. Germline V lookup: CDR1 SGHTA, CDR2 FQGNSA. The DNA of the CDR3 is TGTGCCAGCAGCTCACAGGGTCCCGATTGGGCAGATACGCAGTATTTT. This gives the protein CASSSQGPDWADTQYF. Looking up the rest from reference TRBV7-2 and TRBJ2-3 gives the full variable domain: GAGVSQSPSNKVTEKGKDVELRCDPISGHTALYWYRQSLGQGLEFLIYFQGNSAPDKSGLPSDRFSAERTGGSVSTLTIQRTQQEDSAVYLCASSSQGPDWADTQYFGPGTRLTVL.

The V gene is TRBV6-5, the J gene TRBJ2-7, with a possible D match to TRBD1 (7 bases). This CDR3 region has 15 residues. Per germline, CDR1 MNHEY and CDR2 SVGAGI. The V gene lost 2 bases and the J gene lost 4 bases, with 15 bases spanning the gap. The CDR3 is CASSYLGQAGYEQYF. The CDR3 bases are TGTGCCAGCAGTTACCTCGGACAGGCGGGATACGAGCAGTACTTC.

The genes are TRBV29-1 and TRBJ1-1; D gene unclear. The length of the CDR3 is 12 residues. The germline V gene has CDR1 SQVTM and CDR2 ANQGSEA. The V and J ends lost 0 bases and 10 bases respectively, with 12 bases between them. CDR3 DNA: TGCAGCGTTGAAGACAACTCGGCGGTAGCTTTCTTT. It codes for CSVEDNSAVAFF.

The CDR3 loop is CASMGQLGNTEAFF. The CDR3 coding sequence is TGTGCCAGTATGGGACAGCTGGGGAACACTGAAGCTTTCTTT. V and J are TRBV19 and TRBJ1-1; 7 nucleotides align to TRBD1. CDR3 size: 14 residues. V shed 7 bases, J shed 1 base, and the junction held 6 bases outside the gene matches. CDR1 and CDR2 (germline): LNHDA, SQIVND (reference sequence).

The chain has TRBV9 and TRBJ2-2, with unresolved D. Germline values: CDR1 SGDLS, CDR2 YYNGEE. The CDR3 length is 15 residues. V was shortened by 1 base and J by 0 bases, with 7 bases between the two germline ends. CDR3 protein: CASSVLGTNTGELFF. The CDR3, as DNA: TGTGCCAGCAGCGTATTGGGCACGAACACCGGGGAGCTGTTTTTT.

The chain is built from TRBV4-1 and TRBJ1-6; D possibly corresponds to TRBD1 (5 bases). The CDR3 is 17 residues long. V was trimmed by 4 bases and J by 7 bases, leaving 20 bases between them. Germline-derived CDR1 and CDR2 are MGHRA and YSYEKL. The CDR3 here is CASSPGHGATRNSPLHF. For the CDR3, the DNA is TGCGCCAGCAGCCCCGGCCATGGGGCGACGAGGAATTCACCCCTCCACTTT.

This rearrangement joins TRBV27 to TRBJ2-7; the D is unclear. V lost 0 bases and J lost 7, with 10 bases in between. Germline V gene lookup returns CDR1 MNHEY and CDR2 SMNVEV (reference sequence). CDR3 length equals 13 residues. In DNA, the CDR3 is TGTGCCAGCAGTTTATCGACTTATGGGGAGCAGTACTTC. Its translation is CASSLSTYGEQYF.

The V gene is TRBV5-1, the J gene TRBJ2-2; D is unclear. The CDR3 is made up of 14 amino acids. Germline V gene sequence: CDR1 SGHRS, CDR2 YFSETQ. The V end was cut by 2 bases, the J end by 0 bases, with 5 bases between. The CDR3 region is CASSLSTNTGELFF. The CDR3 bases are TGCGCCAGCAGCTTATCAACGAACACCGGGGAGCTGTTTTTT.

V usage is TRBV19 and J usage is TRBJ1-6; D remains unclear. The V end lost 6 bases, the J end lost 0 bases, and 6 bases lay between the germline ends. Germline CDR1 LNHDA, CDR2 SQIVND (reference sequence). The CDR3 extends over 14 amino acids. CDR3 nucleotide sequence: TGTGCCAGTAGCTACAGCTCCTATAATTCACCCCTCCACTTT. Protein sequence: CASSYSSYNSPLHF.

The chain joins TRBV4-2 to TRBJ1-2, with TRBD1 matching 7 bases. The germline V gene has CDR1 LGHNA and CDR2 YNFKEQ. With 0 bases clipped from V and 0 bases from J, the junction kept 4 bases outside the gene matches. CDR3 size: 16 residues. CDR3 loop: CASSQDRGTANYGYTF. Here the CDR3 DNA reads TGTGCCAGCAGCCAAGATCGAGGGACAGCTAACTATGGCTACACCTTC.

The chain combines TRBV7-2 with TRBJ2-7; 7 nucleotides align to TRBD1. Trimming removed 1 base from V and 6 bases from J; junction bases left unmatched: 3. CDR1 and CDR2 (germline): SGHTA, FQGNSA. The CDR3 contains 13 residues. The CDR3 reads CASSLGPGGEQYF. CDR3 coding DNA: TGTGCCAGCAGCTTAGGGCCAGGGGGCGAGCAGTACTTC.

This chain joins TRBV20-1 and TRBJ2-5; D is undetermined. V was pared by 5 bases and J by 2 bases, with 3 bases between. Germline values: CDR1 DFQATT, CDR2 SNEGSKA (reference sequence). The CDR3 is 10 residues long. In DNA, the CDR3 is TGCAGTGCTTCGCAAGAGACCCAGTACTTC. This translates into CSASQETQYF.

The sample holds a few counts of this clone. This chain connects TRBV6-5 to TRBJ2-2, with D possibly matching TRBD2 (5 bases). CDR3 length: 15 amino acids. The V end lost 4 bases, the J end lost 3 bases, and 12 bases lay between the germline ends. Germline CDR1 is MNHEY and CDR2 is SVGAGI. CDR3 in DNA: TGTGCCAGCAGTTGGGGAGAAAGAGACACCGGGGAGCTGTTTTTT. Translated: CASSWGERDTGELFF.

The V gene is TRBV10-2, the J gene TRBJ2-7; 10 nucleotides align to TRBD2. From germline, CDR1 is WSHSY and CDR2 SAAADI. The CDR3 extends over 13 amino acids. V shed 7 bases and J 1 base; nucleotides not matched to a gene: 1. The CDR3 region is CASMTSGSYEQYF. The CDR3 DNA sequence: TGCGCCAGCATGACTAGCGGGTCCTACGAGCAGTACTTC.

This clone was observed many times. The genes are TRBV19 and TRBJ1-1, with TRBD1 matching 10 bases. The trim removed 6 bases at V and 1 base at J, leaving 2 bases unmatched. The CDR3 is made up of 14 amino acids. The V gene's germline CDR1 is LNHDA and CDR2 SQIVND (reference sequence). CDR3 amino acids: CASRDRGANTEAFF. CDR3 DNA: TGTGCCAGTAGGGACAGGGGGGCGAACACTGAAGCTTTCTTT.

This clone has just a few counts. The V call is TRBV7-9, the J call TRBJ2-5; the match to TRBD1 covers 9 bases. V shed 4 bases, J shed 1 base, and the junction held 7 bases outside the gene matches. Germline CDR1 and CDR2: SEHNR and FQNEAQ (reference sequence). This CDR3 spans 16 amino acids. The DNA for the CDR3 is TGTGCCAGCAGCTCCCGACAGGGGGTCTTCCAAGAGACCCAGTACTTC. It yields the protein CASSSRQGVFQETQYF.

J is TRBJ2-3 and V is TRBV5-1, with TRBD2 identical over 9 bases. Germline V gene sequence: CDR1 SGHRS, CDR2 YFSETQ. CDR3 length equals 17 residues. V was pared by 4 bases and J by 2 bases, with 11 bases of the junction left unmatched. The CDR3 nucleotides read TGCGCCAGCAGCAGAGCGGCTAGCGGGGACCCCACAGATACGCAGTATTTT. The encoded protein is CASSRAASGDPTDTQYF.

This clone occurred once. This chain connects TRBV28 to TRBJ1-1, with 7 positions matching TRBD1. The germline V gene encodes CDR1 MDHEN and CDR2 SYDVKM. The CDR3 consists of 14 residues. V lost 5 bases, J lost 1 base, and 4 bases stayed unmatched. CDR3 DNA sequence: TGTGCCAGCAGTACCCGGACAGGGAACACTGAAGCTTTCTTT. Its translation is CASSTRTGNTEAFF.

V gene TRBV14 combines with J gene TRBJ2-7, with TRBD2 as a possible D gene (5 bases). Germline CDR1 reads SGHDN; CDR2 reads FVKESK. The CDR3 runs to 14 residues. The V end was cut by 4 bases, the J end by 3 bases, with 13 bases between. This CDR3 is CASSRGGGGYEQYF. As DNA, the CDR3 is TGTGCCAGCAGCCGCGGTGGAGGCGGCTACGAGCAGTACTTC. Based on the CDR3 plus reference TRBV14 and TRBJ2-7, the full variable domain is EAGVTQFPSHSVIEKGQTVTLRCDPISGHDNLYWYRRVMGKEIKFLLHFVKESKQDESGMPNNRFLAERTGGTYSTLKVQPAELEDSGVYFCASSRGGGGYEQYFGPGTRLTVT.

The V and J genes are TRBV5-6 and TRBJ2-3; 8 bases agree with TRBD2. Germline CDR1 SGHDT, CDR2 YYEEEE. CDR3 length: 18 amino acids. The V and J ends lost 7 bases and 0 bases, in that order; junction bases with no gene match: 16. CDR3 sequence (DNA): TGTGCCAGCTCCCGACTGCGGGGGGTATCGAGCAGCACAGATACGCAGTATTTT. Residues: CASSRLRGVSSSTDTQYF.

The rearrangement joins TRBV7-2 to TRBJ2-4; D perhaps matches TRBD1 (6 bases). Between the trimmed V and J ends, which lost 0 bases and 9 bases, there was a span of 15 bases. The CDR3 has 15 residues. Germline CDR1 reads SGHTA; CDR2 reads FQGNSA. The CDR3 sequence: CASSLAFSQGSIQYF. DNA for the CDR3: TGTGCCAGCAGCTTAGCGTTCTCACAGGGTTCCATTCAGTACTTC. The whole variable domain, remainder taken from reference TRBV7-2 and TRBJ2-4, is GAGVSQSPSNKVTEKGKDVELRCDPISGHTALYWYRQSLGQGLEFLIYFQGNSAPDKSGLPSDRFSAERTGGSVSTLTIQRTQQEDSAVYLCASSLAFSQGSIQYFGAGTRLSVL.

The V gene is TRBV28, the J gene TRBJ1-1; a possible D gene is TRBD1 (5 bases). CDR1 and CDR2 (germline): MDHEN, SYDVKM. The CDR3 is made up of 12 amino acids. Trimming cost V 3 bases and J 8 bases, with 10 bases left between them. The CDR3 DNA follows: TGTGCCAGCAGTTTGCGGGGCAGAGAAGCTTTCTTT. Protein sequence: CASSLRGREAFF.

V is TRBV28 and J is TRBJ1-2; TRBD1 matches at 9 bases. The CDR3 has 14 amino acids. From germline, CDR1 is MDHEN and CDR2 SYDVKM. The V segment lost 3 bases and the J segment 6 bases; nucleotides outside the gene matches: 5. This CDR3 is CASSLGQGPHGYTF. The DNA of the CDR3 is TGTGCCAGCAGTTTGGGACAGGGCCCTCATGGCTACACCTTC.

V and J are TRBV7-6 and TRBJ2-7; D is undetermined. Trimming took off 4 bases at V and 2 bases at J, with 15 bases between the two ends. CDR1 is SGHVS and CDR2 is FNYEAQ in the germline V gene. The CDR3 covers 15 residues. The CDR3 DNA is TGTGCCAGCAGCTACGACACCTTTAATCCCTACGAGCAGTACTTC. Amino acids: CASSYDTFNPYEQYF.